This is a list of T cell receptor beta chains from one sample in a study of blood T cell repertoires in COVID-19. Method: immunoSEQ multiplex PCR; TCRdb's copy keeps in-frame clones and lacks some. The repertoire has 150,000 or so clones, 90% of them found once; the top ten carry approximately 0.5%. The sequencing input was peripheral blood. The receptors were sampled from a man aged 50-60 years with acute or convalescent COVID-19. Both conserved end residues are part of each CDR3. The order of the fields is J gene, V gene, CDR3 protein.

j_gene: TRBJ2-5; v_gene: TRBV5-8; CDR3aa: CASHRGRVQETQYF
j_gene: TRBJ2-1; v_gene: TRBV6-4; CDR3aa: CASSAPTGPQFF
j_gene: TRBJ2-3; v_gene: TRBV9; CDR3aa: CASSVGRGTDTQYF
j_gene: TRBJ2-1; v_gene: TRBV19; CDR3aa: CASRGTSGGSGQFF
j_gene: TRBJ1-1; v_gene: TRBV19; CDR3aa: CASLHGGQGVNEAFF
j_gene: TRBJ1-3; v_gene: TRBV6-1; CDR3aa: CASSEISGNTIYF
j_gene: TRBJ2-2; v_gene: TRBV15; CDR3aa: CATRQGANTGELFF
j_gene: TRBJ2-7; v_gene: TRBV12-3/TRBV12-4; CDR3aa: CASRGAAIYEQYF
j_gene: TRBJ1-2; v_gene: TRBV28; CDR3aa: CASSDGGGYGYTF
j_gene: TRBJ2-1; v_gene: TRBV19; CDR3aa: CASSMSGGGTYNEQFF
j_gene: TRBJ2-3; v_gene: TRBV24-1; CDR3aa: CATSDSRRGAPGDTQYF
j_gene: TRBJ1-2; v_gene: TRBV28; CDR3aa: CASSPPETGDYGYTF
j_gene: TRBJ1-3; v_gene: TRBV30; CDR3aa: CAWAPAGTGGNTIYF
j_gene: TRBJ1-5; v_gene: TRBV10-3; CDR3aa: CAISESTENQPQHF
j_gene: TRBJ2-1; v_gene: TRBV5-4; CDR3aa: CASRSDLAIEYNEQFF
j_gene: TRBJ2-1; v_gene: TRBV23-1; CDR3aa: CASSQPTWGRESYNEQFF
j_gene: TRBJ2-1; v_gene: TRBV7-2; CDR3aa: CASSLASSNEQFF
j_gene: TRBJ1-5; v_gene: TRBV5-1; CDR3aa: CASSLGEFSNQPQHF
j_gene: TRBJ1-6; v_gene: TRBV7-2; CDR3aa: CASSLVGRGGEPLHF
j_gene: TRBJ1-1; v_gene: TRBV6-5; CDR3aa: CASSYSFRVDTEAFF
j_gene: TRBJ1-2; v_gene: TRBV27; CDR3aa: CASSPLQGTYGYTF
j_gene: TRBJ2-2; v_gene: TRBV27; CDR3aa: CASRRTSGRNTGELFF
j_gene: TRBJ2-1; v_gene: TRBV27; CDR3aa: CASSPWTSGDSYNEQFF
j_gene: TRBJ1-2; v_gene: TRBV5-4; CDR3aa: CASSSWAGGYTF
j_gene: TRBJ2-3; v_gene: TRBV5-5; CDR3aa: CASSPPGTGGADTQYF
j_gene: TRBJ1-6; v_gene: TRBV24-1; CDR3aa: CATRYKQGYNSPLHF
j_gene: TRBJ1-5; v_gene: TRBV5-5; CDR3aa: CASSLGGTGGNQPQHF
j_gene: TRBJ2-6; v_gene: TRBV11-2; CDR3aa: CASSLNFQRYSGANVLTF